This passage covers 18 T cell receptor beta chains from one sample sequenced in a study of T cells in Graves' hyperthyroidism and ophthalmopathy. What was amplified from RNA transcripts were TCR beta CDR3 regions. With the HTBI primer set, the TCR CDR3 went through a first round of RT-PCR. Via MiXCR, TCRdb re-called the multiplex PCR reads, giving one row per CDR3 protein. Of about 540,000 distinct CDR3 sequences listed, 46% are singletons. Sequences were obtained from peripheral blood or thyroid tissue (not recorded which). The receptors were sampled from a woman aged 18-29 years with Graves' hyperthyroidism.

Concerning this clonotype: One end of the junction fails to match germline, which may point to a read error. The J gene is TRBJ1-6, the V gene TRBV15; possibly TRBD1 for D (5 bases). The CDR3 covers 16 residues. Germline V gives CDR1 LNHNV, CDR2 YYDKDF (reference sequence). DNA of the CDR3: TGTGCCACCAGCCGAGAGGCAGGGACGAATTATTCACCCCTCCACTTT. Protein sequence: CATSREAGTNYSPLHF. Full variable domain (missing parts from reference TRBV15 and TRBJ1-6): DAMVIQNPRYQVTQFGKPVTLSCSQTLNHNVMYWYQQKSSQAPKLLFHYYDKDFNNEADTPDNFQSRRPNTSFCFLDIRSPGLGDTAMYLCATSREAGTNYSPLHFGNGTRLTVT.

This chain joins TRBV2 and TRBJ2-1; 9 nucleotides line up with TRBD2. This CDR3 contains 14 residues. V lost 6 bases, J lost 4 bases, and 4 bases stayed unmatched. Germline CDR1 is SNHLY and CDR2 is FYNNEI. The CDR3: CASRGAGGYNEQFF. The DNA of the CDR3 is TGTGCCAGCAGGGGAGCGGGAGGATACAATGAGCAGTTCTTC. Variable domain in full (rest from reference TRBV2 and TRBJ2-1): EPEVTQTPSHQVTQMGQEVILRCVPISNHLYFYWYRQILGQKVEFLVSFYNNEISEKSEIFDDQFSVERPDGSNFTLKIRSTKLEDSAMYFCASRGAGGYNEQFFGPGTRLTVL.

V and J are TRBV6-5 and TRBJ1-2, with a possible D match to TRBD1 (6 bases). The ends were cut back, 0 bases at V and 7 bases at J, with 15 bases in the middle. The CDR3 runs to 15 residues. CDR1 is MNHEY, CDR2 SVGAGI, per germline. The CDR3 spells CASSYSIAGALGYTF. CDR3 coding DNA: TGTGCCAGCAGTTACTCGATTGCGGGGGCTCTTGGCTACACCTTC.

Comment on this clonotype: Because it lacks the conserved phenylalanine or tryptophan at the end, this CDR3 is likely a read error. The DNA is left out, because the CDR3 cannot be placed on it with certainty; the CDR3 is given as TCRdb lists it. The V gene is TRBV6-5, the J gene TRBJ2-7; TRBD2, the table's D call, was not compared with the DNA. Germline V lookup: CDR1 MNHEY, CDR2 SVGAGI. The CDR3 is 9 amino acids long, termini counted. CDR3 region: CASSYRLAG.

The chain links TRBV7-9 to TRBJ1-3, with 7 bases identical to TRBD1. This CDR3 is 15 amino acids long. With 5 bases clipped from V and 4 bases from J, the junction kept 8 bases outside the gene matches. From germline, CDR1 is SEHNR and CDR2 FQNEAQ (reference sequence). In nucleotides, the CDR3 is TGTGCCAGCAGCCCCAGGGGGACATCAGGAAACACCATATATTTT. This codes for CASSPRGTSGNTIYF. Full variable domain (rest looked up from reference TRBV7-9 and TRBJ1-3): DTGVSQNPRHKITKRGQNVTFRCDPISEHNRLYWYRQTLGQGPEFLTYFQNEAQLEKSRLLSDRFSAERPKGSFSTLEIQRTEQGDSAMYLCASSPRGTSGNTIYFGEGSWLTVV.

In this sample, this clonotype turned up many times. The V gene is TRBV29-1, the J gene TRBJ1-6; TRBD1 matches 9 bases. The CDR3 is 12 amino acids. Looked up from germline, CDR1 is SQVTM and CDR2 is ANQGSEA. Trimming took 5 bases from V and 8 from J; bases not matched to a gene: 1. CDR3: CSVRQGDSPLHF. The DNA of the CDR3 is TGCAGCGTTCGACAGGGGGATTCACCCCTCCACTTT.

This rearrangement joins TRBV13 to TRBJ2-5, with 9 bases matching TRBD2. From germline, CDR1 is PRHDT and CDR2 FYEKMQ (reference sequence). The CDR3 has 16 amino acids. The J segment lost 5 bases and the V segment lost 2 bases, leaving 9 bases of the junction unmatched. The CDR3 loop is CASSLLAGAAGETQYF. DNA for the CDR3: TGTGCCAGCAGCTTATTAGCGGGAGCGGCGGGGGAGACCCAGTACTTC.

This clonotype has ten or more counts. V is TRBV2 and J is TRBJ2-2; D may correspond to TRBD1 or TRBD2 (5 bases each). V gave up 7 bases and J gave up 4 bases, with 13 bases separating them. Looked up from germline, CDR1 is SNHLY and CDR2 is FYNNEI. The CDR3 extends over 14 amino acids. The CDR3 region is CASMGRVVTGELFF. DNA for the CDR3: TGTGCCAGCATGGGACGGGTCGTCACCGGGGAGCTGTTTTTT.

The DNA for the CDR3 is TGTGCCAGCAGTAATCGACAGGGGGTTGAAAAACTGTTTTTT. It specifies CASSNRQGVEKLFF. The rearrangement links TRBV27 to TRBJ1-4, with 9 nucleotides matching TRBD1. J lost 7 bases, V lost 5 bases, and 5 bases had no gene match. The CDR3 is 14 amino acids. CDR1 and CDR2 from the germline V gene are MNHEY and SMNVEV (reference sequence).

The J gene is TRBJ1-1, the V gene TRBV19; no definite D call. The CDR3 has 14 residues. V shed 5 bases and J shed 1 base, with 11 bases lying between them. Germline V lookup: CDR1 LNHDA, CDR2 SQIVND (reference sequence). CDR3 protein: CASSYGRWNTEAFF. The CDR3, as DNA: TGTGCCAGTAGTTACGGACGCTGGAACACTGAAGCTTTCTTT.

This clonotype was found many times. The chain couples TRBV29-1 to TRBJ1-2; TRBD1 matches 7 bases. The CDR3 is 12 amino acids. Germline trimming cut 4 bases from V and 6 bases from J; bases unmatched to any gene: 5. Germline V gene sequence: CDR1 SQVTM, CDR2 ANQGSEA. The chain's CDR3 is CSVVSQGDGYTF. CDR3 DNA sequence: TGCAGCGTTGTCTCGCAGGGGGATGGCTACACCTTC.

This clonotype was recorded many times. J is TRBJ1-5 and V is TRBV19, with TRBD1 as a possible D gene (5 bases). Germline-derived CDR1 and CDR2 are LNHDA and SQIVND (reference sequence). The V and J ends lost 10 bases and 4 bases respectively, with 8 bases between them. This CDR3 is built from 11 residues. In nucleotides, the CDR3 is TGTGCCATTGGGGGGAATCAGCCCCAGCATTTT. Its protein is CAIGGNQPQHF. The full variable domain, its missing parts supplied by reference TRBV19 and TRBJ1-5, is DGGITQSPKYLFRKEGQNVTLSCEQNLNHDAMYWYRQDPGQGLRLIYYSQIVNDFQKGDIAEGYSVSREKKESFPLTVTSAQKNPTAFYLCAIGGNQPQHFGDGTRLSIL.

In DNA, the CDR3 is TGTGCCAGCAGTGGGACGCTAGCGGAGAACACCGGGGAGCTGTTTTTT. Translation gives CASSGTLAENTGELFF. The rearrangement links TRBV2 to TRBJ2-2; 7 bases align to TRBD2. Germline loops: CDR1 SNHLY, CDR2 FYNNEI. Trimming at V came to 4 bases and at J to 1 base, leaving 6 bases not matched to a gene. The CDR3 extends over 16 amino acids.

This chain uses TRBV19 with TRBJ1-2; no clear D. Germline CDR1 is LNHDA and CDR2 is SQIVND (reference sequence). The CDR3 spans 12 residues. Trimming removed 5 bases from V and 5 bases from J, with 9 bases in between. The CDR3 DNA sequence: TGTGCCAGTAGTGTCGACTGGTATGGCTACACCTTC. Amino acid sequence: CASSVDWYGYTF.

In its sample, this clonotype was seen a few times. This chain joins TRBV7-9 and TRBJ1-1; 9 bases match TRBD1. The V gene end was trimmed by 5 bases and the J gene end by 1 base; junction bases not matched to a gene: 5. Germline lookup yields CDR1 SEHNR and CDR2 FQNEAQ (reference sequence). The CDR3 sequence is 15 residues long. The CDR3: CASSPRTGENTEAFF. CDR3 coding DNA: TGTGCCAGCAGCCCCCGGACAGGGGAGAACACTGAAGCTTTCTTT.

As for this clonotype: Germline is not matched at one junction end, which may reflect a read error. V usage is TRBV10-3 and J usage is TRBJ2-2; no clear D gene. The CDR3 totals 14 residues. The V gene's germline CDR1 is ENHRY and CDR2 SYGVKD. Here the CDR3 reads CASSGVRDTGELFF. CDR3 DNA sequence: TGTGCCAGCAGTGGAGTCCGGGACACCGGGGAGCTGTTTTTT.

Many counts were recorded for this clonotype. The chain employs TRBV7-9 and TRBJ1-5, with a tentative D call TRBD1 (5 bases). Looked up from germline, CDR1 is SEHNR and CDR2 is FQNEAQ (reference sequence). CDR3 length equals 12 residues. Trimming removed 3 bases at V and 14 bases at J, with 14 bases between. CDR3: CASSLSGTAEHF. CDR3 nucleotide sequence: TGTGCCAGCAGCTTGTCCGGGACCGCCGAGCATTTT.

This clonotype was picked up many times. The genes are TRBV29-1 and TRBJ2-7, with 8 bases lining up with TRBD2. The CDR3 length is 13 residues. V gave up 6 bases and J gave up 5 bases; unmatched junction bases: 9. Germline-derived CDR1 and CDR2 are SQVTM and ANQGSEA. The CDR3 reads CSVKRENSDEQYF. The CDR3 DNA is TGCAGCGTGAAGCGGGAGAATAGCGACGAGCAGTACTTC.